This entry concerns a single T cell receptor (beta chain). This specimen belongs to a study of shared clonotypes between healthy human individuals. Study summary: In total, the donors were a couple of women and a few men aged 18 to 49.

The CDR3 is 15 amino acids. Losses at the gene ends were 7 bases for V and 3 bases for J; bases not matched to a gene: 8. Per the germline V gene, CDR1 is SEHNR and CDR2 is FQNEAQ (reference sequence). TCRdb's copy holds only in-frame clones and misses some; the assay was immunoSEQ multiplex PCR. This repertoire shows about 680,000 clones, approximately 90% found once; its top ten account for roughly 22%. Positive CCR7 selection of CD45RO-negative cells yielded the naive CD8 cells, and terminally differentiated effector memory CD45RA+ cells were excluded. The sample consisted of naive CD8+ T cells sorted from blood. The rearrangement joins TRBV7-9 to TRBJ2-7; 11 bases line up with TRBD2. This clonotype was obtained from a man in his thirties or forties in good health. In nucleotides, the CDR3 is TGTGCCAGCACCGATTCTAGCGGGAGGATCTACGAGCAGTACTTC. Protein: CASTDSSGRIYEQYF.